One T cell receptor (beta chain) is described in this entry. Its antigen is as yet unknown. This entry belongs to a study of graft-versus-host responses after intestinal transplantation. Study as a whole: Recipients had multivisceral, liver-intestinal, or isolated intestinal transplants.

The CDR3 runs 12 residues. Looked up from germline, CDR1 is SQVTM and CDR2 is ANQGSEA. V gave up 4 bases and J gave up 2 bases, with 5 bases separating them. Clones were read by immunoSEQ multiplex PCR, and TCRdb kept only the in-frame ones, dropping some. The data contain over 85,000 clones, around 93% of them seen just once; the ten biggest clones take up 0.45% to 0.65%. The sequences come from unstimulated CD8+ T cells sorted from spleen or lymph node cells, collected before intestinal transplant. This TCR was recovered from a human donor who received an intestinal transplant. The chain uses TRBV29-1 and TRBJ2-2, with unresolved D. The CDR3 nucleotides are TGCAGCGTTGTGGGTAACACCGGGGAGCTGTTTTTT. Protein sequence: CSVVGNTGELFF.